The present T cell receptor (beta chain) was sequenced within a study of blood T cells in healthy people across ages. Background on the study: Every two T cells gave about one barcoded beta molecule via template switching. Findings and caveats of the study: TCR beta diversity per million T cells fell roughly linearly with age.

As concerns this clonotype: Antigen unknown.

The CDR3 runs to 14 residues. The ends were cut back, 2 bases at V and 5 bases at J, with 12 bases in the middle. Germline-derived CDR1 and CDR2 are SQVTM and ANQGSEA. The use of a sample-barcoded 5' primer and a J-beta primer mix characterized a second PCR of roughly 6 to 11 cycles. A 12-random-nucleotide template-switch adaptor tagged each cDNA molecule. TCRdb re-analysed the 5' RACE reads in MiXCR, keeping a single row per CDR3 protein. The repertoire consists of approximately 1.5 million distinct CDR3 sequences, with 35% to 45% occurring once and the leading ten covering under 5%. The rearrangement links TRBV29-1 to TRBJ2-2; TRBD1 might be the D (6 bases). The sequenced sample consisted of blood. This TCR was recovered from a young woman in good health. Here the CDR3 reads CSVELGAGTGELFF. DNA of the CDR3: TGCAGCGTTGAATTGGGGGCAGGGACCGGGGAGCTGTTTTTT.